This entry features one T cell receptor (beta chain) sequence. In the original processing: Amplifying reference gene primers gave estimates of nucleated cell counts. TCRdb keeps only in-frame clones here, not all; method: immunoSEQ multiplex PCR. Clone size and the V and J calls come from that table; the DNA yielded D and trimming. This sample yields around 75,000 clones, of which around 80% are seen a single time; approximately 12% belongs to the top ten. The CDR3 is 14 residues long. Germline V gene data show CDR1 as SNHLY and CDR2 as FYNNEI. V shed 10 bases and J shed 2 bases, with 14 bases lying between them. The entry originates in a study of blood T cell repertoires in COVID-19.

Sequenced material: peripheral blood. The rearrangement joins TRBV2 to TRBJ2-2; a weak D match, TRBD2 (5 bases). The source is a man in his forties or fifties with COVID-19, enrolled during active disease. The CDR3 DNA follows: TGTGCCATATTCCGGGATCACAACACCGGGGAGCTGTTTTTT. Protein product: CAIFRDHNTGELFF.